These 14 T cell receptor beta chains came from one sample sequenced in a study of shared clonotypes between healthy human individuals. Profiling relied on immunoSEQ multiplex PCR, and the TCRdb table lists in-frame clones only, not all of them. This sample has roughly 2.6 million clones, with 90% to 95% found just once. The specimen sequenced was naive CD4+ T cells sorted from blood. Subset reported: CD45RA+ positively selected. The receptors derive from a man between 18 and 35 years old in good health.

V usage is TRBV7-2 and J usage is TRBJ1-2; D gene uncertain. CDR1 is SGHTA and CDR2 is FQGNSA in the germline V gene. This CDR3 is 16 amino acids long. Deletions cut 5 bases from V and 3 bases from J, with 19 bases between. The CDR3: CASSRDTSFTDYGYTF. CDR3 nucleotides: TGTGCCAGCAGCAGAGACACCTCCTTCACGGACTATGGCTACACCTTC.

The chain carries TRBV5-1 and TRBJ2-3, with 8 bases identical to TRBD2. The ends lost 1 base at V and 6 bases at J; junction bases unmatched: 10. CDR3 length: 16 residues. Germline V gene data show CDR1 as SGHRS and CDR2 as YFSETQ. The CDR3: CASSLTSGTPLDTQYF. Written as DNA, the CDR3 is TGCGCCAGCAGCTTGACTAGCGGTACCCCACTGGATACGCAGTATTTT. Complete variable domain (other parts from reference TRBV5-1 and TRBJ2-3): KAGVTQTPRYLIKTRGQQVTLSCSPISGHRSVSWYQQTPGQGLQFLFEYFSETQRNKGNFPGRFSGRQFSNSRSEMNVSTLELGDSALYLCASSLTSGTPLDTQYFGPGTRLTVL.

The gene calls are TRBV6-5 and TRBJ1-2, with D maybe TRBD1 (6 bases). Trimming cost V 2 bases and J 6 bases, with 13 bases left between them. Germline V CDR1 and CDR2: MNHEY, SVGAGI. The CDR3 extends over 14 amino acids. CDR3 DNA sequence: TGTGCCAGCAGTTACCTACAGGGTCTGAATGGCTACACCTTC. Protein product: CASSYLQGLNGYTF.

V usage is TRBV9 and J usage is TRBJ2-7; TRBD2 is a possible D gene (5 bases). This CDR3 spans 17 amino acids. CDR1 is SGDLS and CDR2 is YYNGEE in the germline V gene. V lost 0 bases and J 2 bases, leaving 18 bases between the germline ends. The CDR3: CASSVGFGRSAPYEQYF. The DNA of the CDR3 is TGTGCCAGCAGCGTAGGTTTTGGACGTAGCGCCCCCTACGAGCAGTACTTC.

This chain connects TRBV6-1 to TRBJ1-2; D not resolved. V dropped 8 bases and J dropped 3 bases, with 16 bases sitting between them. CDR3 length: 14 residues. Germline assignment: CDR1 MNHNS and CDR2 SASEGT. The CDR3 DNA is TGTGCCAGCCGCCTCCCACGGGAGGACTATGGCTACACCTTC. It encodes CASRLPREDYGYTF.

Remarks on this clone: This sample includes further DNA sequences coding for the same CDR3. The V call is TRBV27, the J call TRBJ1-1; D ambiguous. V was trimmed by 3 bases and J by 1 base, leaving 6 bases between them. CDR1 MNHEY and CDR2 SMNVEV come from the germline V gene (reference sequence). This CDR3 spans 13 amino acids. The CDR3 coding sequence is TGTGCCAGCAGTTTGACGGGGAACACTGAAGCTTTCTTT. As protein: CASSLTGNTEAFF.

The chain is built from TRBV4-3 and TRBJ1-4, with D uncertain. Germline V gene data show CDR1 as LGHNA and CDR2 as YSLEER. Trimming stripped 0 bases from V and 7 bases from J, with 12 bases between. The CDR3 is made up of 15 amino acids. CDR3 region: CASSQDYTRSEKLFF. The CDR3 DNA reads TGCGCCAGCAGCCAAGATTATACGAGAAGTGAAAAACTGTTTTTT.

The chain joins TRBV6-5 to TRBJ2-7; possibly TRBD1 for D (5 bases). The length of the CDR3 is 13 residues. The V and J ends lost 7 bases and 7 bases respectively, with 17 bases between them. Germline V gene sequence: CDR1 MNHEY, CDR2 SVGAGI. CDR3 in DNA: TGTGCCAGCAAACGACAGCCGAATGCGGAGCAGTACTTC. This sequence encodes CASKRQPNAEQYF.

The gene calls are TRBV27 and TRBJ1-6, with D uncertain. The CDR3 length is 17 residues. Per germline, CDR1 MNHEY and CDR2 SMNVEV (reference sequence). The V gene lost 2 bases and the J gene lost 6 bases, with 17 bases spanning the gap. CDR3 in amino acids: CASSLIAGLRRNSPLHF. CDR3 nucleotides: TGTGCCAGCAGTTTAATCGCAGGACTGAGGCGTAATTCACCCCTCCACTTT.

The chain has TRBV15 and TRBJ2-5; TRBD1 matches 9 bases. The junction had 8 bases not matched to a gene; V was cut back by 4 bases and J by 5 bases. The CDR3 consists of 15 residues. CDR1 is LNHNV, CDR2 YYDKDF, per germline (reference sequence). The CDR3 loop is CATSTGGQGGETQYF. CDR3 nucleotides: TGTGCCACCAGCACAGGGGGACAGGGAGGGGAGACCCAGTACTTC.

V is TRBV30 and J is TRBJ1-5, with 7 bases identical to TRBD1. Trimming at V came to 2 bases and at J to 9 bases, leaving 10 bases not matched to a gene. Germline V gene sequence: CDR1 GTSNPN, CDR2 SVGIG (reference sequence). The CDR3 spans 14 residues. The CDR3 sequence is CAWSPGRGQRPQHF. CDR3 coding DNA: TGTGCCTGGAGTCCCGGCAGGGGACAGCGGCCCCAGCATTTT.

The chain recombines TRBV5-1 with TRBJ1-2; TRBD1 aligns across 7 bases. V dropped 0 bases and J dropped 7; count of bases not matched to a gene: 9. CDR3 length: 15 amino acids. Germline V gene sequence: CDR1 SGHRS, CDR2 YFSETQ. The CDR3 DNA is TGCGCCAGCAGCTTGGTGACAGGGACGGGTGGTGGCTACACCTTC. It translates to CASSLVTGTGGGYTF.

This chain connects TRBV6-1 to TRBJ1-2; D is unclear. Germline V CDR1 and CDR2: MNHNS, SASEGT. V shed 2 bases and J shed 3 bases, with 10 bases lying between them. The CDR3 totals 14 residues. CDR3 protein: CASSEWEIYYGYTF. CDR3 in DNA: TGTGCCAGCAGTGAATGGGAGATCTACTATGGCTACACCTTC.

The genes are TRBV5-4 and TRBJ2-5; possible D gene TRBD1, 6 bases. CDR1 is SGHNT, CDR2 YYREEE, per germline (reference sequence). The CDR3 is made up of 14 amino acids. Trimming cost V 4 bases and J 3 bases, with 13 bases left between them. CDR3 sequence reads: CASSRTAAEETQYF. In nucleotides, the CDR3 is TGTGCCAGCAGCCGGACAGCGGCCGAAGAGACCCAGTACTTC. The full variable domain, with the rest looked up from reference TRBV5-4 and TRBJ2-5, is ETGVTQSPTHLIKTRGQQVTLRCSSQSGHNTVSWYQQALGQGPQFIFQYYREEENGRGNFPPRFSGLQFPNYSSELNVNALELDDSALYLCASSRTAAEETQYFGPGTRLLVL.